The sequence of this T cell receptor (beta chain) was determined in a study of T cells in Graves' hyperthyroidism and ophthalmopathy (dated by TCRdb to 2018 to 2020). General notes on the study: Peripheral blood was collected at initial diagnosis, before any treatment. To identify distinguishing TCR V-J signatures, a discovery cohort of some 99 patients was used, comprising 43 with Graves' ophthalmopathy and some 57 with stable Graves' hyperthyroidism. Prospective prediction of ophthalmopathy was tested in an independent validation cohort of 18 to 20 hyperthyroidism patients and around 16 patients who later progressed to ophthalmopathy. The 75 to 100 discovery patients were randomly split 7:3 into training and test sets. In about 6 Graves' hyperthyroidism patients, the study also compared T-cell repertoires from thyroid tissue with T-cell repertoires from blood. After blood sampling, hyperthyroidism patients were treated with methimazole at a starting dose of 30 mg daily, and ophthalmopathy patients were treated with high-dose intravenous methylprednisolone. TCR Vbeta CDR3 sequencing of roughly 140 peripheral blood samples (under 45 ophthalmopathy, roughly 72 hyperthyroidism and about 17 progressor patients) is reported in the paper.

The TCR beta CDR3 regions were amplified from the RNA transcripts. A first-round RT-PCR of the TCR CDR3 used the HTBI primer set with the Qiagen OneStep RT-PCR kit. The libraries were constructed in a second round of multiplex PCR and then size-selected and purified. Sequencing of the libraries was done on an Illumina HiSeq2000 using paired-end 100 bp reads. Regarding the original processing steps: SOAPnuke was used to process the raw data, throwing out any read that contained adapters or uncalled bases, had a mean Phred below 15, or lacked an exact constant-primer or identifier match. COPE v1.2.5 was used to merge the high-quality paired reads, and each unique nucleotide sequence was defined as a clonotype. Clonotypes were aligned to IMGT TRBV, TRBD and TRBJ reference segments using MiTCR v1.1. Analysis was restricted to V-J combinations with a frequency above 0.0001, which covered over 98% of repertoires. A TCS score was defined as the ratio between F50 (clonal expansion) and ExV (chaos), using BLOSUM62-based TCRdist between CDR3 peptides within each V-J. Welch's t-statistics and random forest reduced around 520 V-J features to about 12, which were used in a naive Bayes classifier (R e1071). TCRdb's own reprocessing of the public reads used fastp at Q25 and MiXCR and kept productive beta chains. Entries that share a CDR3 protein sequence are merged under the most common genes and DNA. Here the V and J calls rest on TCRdb's processing, not on the authors' analysis. The sample contains about 200,000 distinct CDR3 sequences, about a sixth of them found a single time. 53% of the sample comes from the top ten.

Broader findings and caveats from the paper: Ophthalmopathy was separated from stable hyperthyroidism by a 13 V-J signature model, with over 85% sensitivity and approximately 81% specificity obtained in cross-validation and 80%/75% obtained in testing. Most expanded thyroid clonotypes (frequency above 0.001) were also detected in blood, a finding suggesting that blood repertoires may reflect thyroid immune responses. Sample size was not statistically predetermined, and investigators were not blinded to group allocation. In validation, progression to ophthalmopathy was predicted by the model with nearly 71% sensitivity and 72.22% specificity, a median of about 6.8 months before onset.

A patient counted as having stable Graves' hyperthyroidism if no progression to ophthalmopathy occurred over 18 months of follow-up. Hyperthyroidism patients were newly diagnosed, with disease duration under 2 months, and aged 18 to 65 years. Any patient with an uncontrolled infection, another autoimmune disease, pregnancy or lactation was excluded. Diagnoses relied on clinical symptoms, serum thyroxine and TRAb, thyroid ultrasound and orbital computed tomography. PBMCs were isolated from about 10 ml of fresh peripheral blood by Ficoll-Paque density gradient centrifugation. Trizol reagent was used to extract total RNA, and RNA quality was then checked on an Agilent 2100 Bioanalyzer. Note on this clonotype: It has no known antigen specificity. Nothing much larger sits one base from this clone, and base qualities are not available.

V has 1 base trimmed and J has 7 bases trimmed; junction bases matching no gene number 3. CDR1 DFQATT and CDR2 SNEGSKA were looked up in the germline V gene (reference sequence). From the cysteine through the phenylalanine, the CDR3 covers 14 amino acids. The only DNA kept is the CDR3, 42 bases in frame from the first base. The rearranged segments are TRBV20-1 and TRBJ1-4, with TRBD1 identical over 10 junction bases. The TCR sequence derives from a woman aged 45 to 65 with Graves' hyperthyroidism. The sequenced sample consisted of blood. Read as DNA, the sequence is TGCAGTGCTAGAGCCGGGACAGGGGTTGAAAAACTGTTTTTT. Its protein is CSARAGTGVEKLFF.